These 8 T cell receptor beta chains share one sample of origin, sequenced in a study of human T cells and chemical hapten exposure. MiXCR, applied by TCRdb to the RACE reads, yields one record per CDR3 protein. The sample contains over 55,000 distinct CDR3 sequences, approximately 9.9% of which appear only once. Time point described: pre-sensitization, week 0. Treatment specified: therapeutic diphenylcyclopropenone sensitization with weekly scalp DPC. The sample in question was whole blood, obtained in connection with sensitization to the hapten diphenylcyclopropenone (DPC). The receptors come from a man aged 35-49 years with alopecia areata. Some clones in this sample may be carry-over from other donors' samples.

This clonotype was counted ten times or more. The chain carries TRBV27 and TRBJ2-4, with D possibly called TRBD1 or TRBD2 (5 bases each). The CDR3 is 11 amino acids. V lost 4 bases and J lost 9, with 7 bases in between. Germline values: CDR1 MNHEY, CDR2 SMNVEV (reference sequence). The CDR3 region is CASSSGGIQYF. The CDR3 nucleotides read TGTGCCAGCAGTTCTGGGGGCATTCAGTACTTC.

The chain has TRBV5-4 and TRBJ2-5, with a possible D match to TRBD2 (6 bases). V was trimmed by 1 base and J by 2 bases, leaving 9 bases between them. This CDR3 comprises 14 residues. Germline CDR1 reads SGHNT; CDR2 reads YYREEE (reference sequence). The CDR3 bases are TGTGCCAGCAGCTTGCGACGGGAGCAAGAGACCCAGTACTTC. Its protein is CASSLRREQETQYF. Using reference TRBV5-4 and TRBJ2-5 for the parts outside the CDR3, the full variable domain is ETGVTQSPTHLIKTRGQQVTLRCSSQSGHNTVSWYQQALGQGPQFIFQYYREEENGRGNFPPRFSGLQFPNYSSELNVNALELDDSALYLCASSLRREQETQYFGPGTRLLVL.

In its sample, this clonotype was seen a few times. V is TRBV3-1 and J is TRBJ2-7; D may be TRBD2 (6 bases). Trimming stripped 8 bases from V and 4 bases from J, with 24 bases between. This CDR3 comprises 16 residues. CDR1 is LGHDT, CDR2 YNNKEL, per germline (reference sequence). The CDR3 coding sequence is TGTGCCAGCGGAGGCCTCGTGGTGGGGGGAAAGTACGAGCAGTACTTC. As protein: CASGGLVVGGKYEQYF.

In its sample, this clonotype was seen many times. The V call is TRBV6-1, the J call TRBJ2-7, with 9 bases fitting TRBD2. The germline V gene encodes CDR1 MNHNS and CDR2 SASEGT. Trimming at V came to 5 bases and at J to 1 base, leaving 3 bases not matched to a gene. This CDR3 has 14 residues. CDR3 residues: CASSRGLASYEQYF. The CDR3 region has the DNA TGTGCCAGCAGTAGGGGACTAGCTTCCTACGAGCAGTACTTC.

The genes are TRBV9 and TRBJ2-5, with D possibly matching TRBD2 (5 bases). The V gene's germline CDR1 is SGDLS and CDR2 YYNGEE. The length of the CDR3 is 14 residues. Trimming stripped 1 base from V and 5 bases from J, with 12 bases between. The CDR3 DNA reads as TGTGCCAGCAGCGTAAGGCTAGCTGGGGAGACCCAGTACTTC. Protein product: CASSVRLAGETQYF. The variable domain in full, with the rest retrieved from reference TRBV9 and TRBJ2-5, is DSGVTQTPKHLITATGQRVTLRCSPRSGDLSVYWYQQSLDQGLQFLIQYYNGEERAKGNILERFSAQQFPDLHSELNLSSLELGDSALYFCASSVRLAGETQYFGPGTRLLVL.

This clonotype was observed a handful of times. V usage is TRBV12-3 or TRBV12-4 and J usage is TRBJ2-7, with D unclear. CDR3 length equals 13 residues. V was cut by 7 bases and J by 6 bases, with 16 bases left in between. CDR3 protein: CASNPLTVREQYF. The CDR3 nucleotides read TGTGCCAGCAACCCACTGACGGTGCGCGAGCAGTACTTC.

This clonotype was seen a few times. The J gene is TRBJ2-5, the V gene TRBV4-1; the match to TRBD2 covers 7 bases. The CDR3 runs 16 residues. The trim removed 1 base at V and 4 bases at J, leaving 9 bases unmatched. Germline loops: CDR1 MGHRA, CDR2 YSYEKL. The DNA of the CDR3 is TGCGCCAGCAGCCAAGGCGAGCGGGGACGGGGAGAGACCCAGTACTTC. Residues: CASSQGERGRGETQYF.

This clonotype was recorded many times. The V call is TRBV24-1, the J call TRBJ2-3, with 8 bases matching TRBD1. Trimming removed 9 bases from V and 0 bases from J; junction bases left unmatched: 4. The CDR3 loop spans 14 amino acids. Looked up from germline, CDR1 is KGHDR and CDR2 is SFDVKD. CDR3 residues: CATQDRGSTDTQYF. The DNA of the CDR3 is TGTGCCACCCAAGACAGGGGTAGCACAGATACGCAGTATTTT.